This TCR beta chain derives from a study of OX40 agonist ivuxolimab in advanced cancers. Study summary: Dose-escalation subjects each had hepatocellular carcinoma, melanoma, renal cell or head and neck cancer.

Looked up from germline, CDR1 is ENHRY and CDR2 is SYGVKD. The V end was cut by 3 bases, the J end by 5 bases, with 5 bases between. The CDR3 totals 11 residues. Profiling relied on immunoSEQ multiplex PCR, and the TCRdb table lists in-frame clones only, not all of them. The repertoire holds around 48,000 clones, with less than 85% as singletons. Study-level findings and limits: Nonresponders included some who also had low normalized T-cell clonal expansion.

Note on this clone: Its antigen is unidentified.

This receptor was identified in an adult with an advanced solid tumor such as melanoma, head and neck, liver or kidney cancer. The sample here was CD4+ or CD8+ T cells sorted from blood, taken in a trial of the OX40 agonist ivuxolimab. J is TRBJ2-7 and V is TRBV10-3, with D hard to call. CDR3: CAISDLDEQYF. The CDR3, as DNA: TGTGCCATCAGTGACCTGGACGAGCAGTACTTC.